These 5 T cell receptor beta chains share one sample of origin, sequenced in a study of human T cells and chemical hapten exposure. Time point noted: pre-sensitization, week 0. Treatment here: therapeutic diphenylcyclopropenone sensitization with weekly scalp DPC. TCRdb used MiXCR to reprocess the RACE reads, holding one entry per CDR3 protein. The sample carries 240,000 or so distinct CDR3 sequences, 7.5% to 10% recorded once. This material consisted of whole blood, taken in connection with sensitization to the hapten diphenylcyclopropenone (DPC). The receptors shown here come from a woman aged 40 to 50 with alopecia areata. Some clones in this sample may be carry-over from other donors' samples.

This clonotype was seen only a few times. The V call is TRBV4-1, the J call TRBJ2-7; tentatively, D is TRBD2 (6 bases). V shed 1 base and J shed 3 bases, with 13 bases lying between them. The CDR3 runs to 15 residues. CDR1 and CDR2 (germline): MGHRA, YSYEKL. The CDR3 loop reads CASSQGDGTYYEQYF. CDR3 DNA sequence: TGCGCCAGCAGCCAAGGGGACGGGACTTACTACGAGCAGTACTTC.

This clonotype has a handful of counts. The gene calls are TRBV6-6 and TRBJ1-3; a weak D match, TRBD1 (6 bases). This CDR3 is built from 15 residues. Germline CDR1 reads MNHNY; CDR2 reads SVGAGI (reference sequence). The V end lost 0 bases, the J end lost 2 bases, and 8 bases lay between the germline ends. CDR3 sequence: CASSYSDSPGNTIYF. In DNA, the CDR3 is TGTGCCAGCAGTTACTCGGACAGCCCTGGAAACACCATATATTTT.

Only a few counts were recorded for this clonotype. The rearrangement joins TRBV7-2 to TRBJ1-1; 7 nucleotides align to TRBD1. CDR1 and CDR2 (germline): SGHTA, FQGNSA. J was trimmed by 6 bases and V by 1 base; bases with no gene match: 11. CDR3 length: 16 amino acids. The CDR3: CASSLVGTGAQAEAFF. The CDR3 DNA reads TGTGCCAGCAGCTTAGTAGGAACAGGGGCCCAAGCTGAAGCTTTCTTT.

The genes are TRBV7-2 and TRBJ2-4; a possible D gene is TRBD2 (6 bases). The CDR3 loop spans 18 amino acids. Germline V gene data show CDR1 as SGHTA and CDR2 as FQGNSA. Trimming removed 3 bases from V and 0 bases from J, with 18 bases in between. In DNA, the CDR3 is TGTGCCAGCAGCTTCCGTCAAACTAGCCTAATAGCCAAAAACATTCAGTACTTC. Protein: CASSFRQTSLIAKNIQYF.

The rearrangement joins TRBV6-2 or TRBV6-3 to TRBJ2-2; 7 bases are shared with TRBD1. The J segment lost 3 bases and the V segment lost 6 bases, leaving 7 bases of the junction unmatched. From germline, CDR1 is MNHEY and CDR2 SVGEGT. The CDR3 sequence is 15 residues long. The CDR3 DNA reads TGTGCCAGCAGCTCCTGGGACAGTCACACCGGGGAGCTGTTTTTT. Translation gives CASSSWDSHTGELFF.